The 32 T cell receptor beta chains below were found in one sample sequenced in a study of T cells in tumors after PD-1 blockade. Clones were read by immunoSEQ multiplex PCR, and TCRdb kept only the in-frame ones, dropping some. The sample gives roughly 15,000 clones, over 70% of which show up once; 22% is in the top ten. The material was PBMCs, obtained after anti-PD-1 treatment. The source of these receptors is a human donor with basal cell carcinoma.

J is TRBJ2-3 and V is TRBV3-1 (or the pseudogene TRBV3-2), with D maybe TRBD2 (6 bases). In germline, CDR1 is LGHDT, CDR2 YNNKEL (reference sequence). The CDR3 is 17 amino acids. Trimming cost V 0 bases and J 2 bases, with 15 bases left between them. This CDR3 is CASSQDRSGTYTDTQYF. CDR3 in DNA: TGTGCCAGCAGCCAAGATCGTAGCGGCACCTACACAGATACGCAGTATTTT.

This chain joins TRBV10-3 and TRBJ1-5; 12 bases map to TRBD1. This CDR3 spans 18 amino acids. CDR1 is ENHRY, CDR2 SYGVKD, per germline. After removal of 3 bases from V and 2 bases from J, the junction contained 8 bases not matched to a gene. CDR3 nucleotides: TGTGCCATCAGTGAAACGGGACAGGGGGCGCGGGGCAATCAGCCCCAGCATTTT. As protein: CAISETGQGARGNQPQHF.

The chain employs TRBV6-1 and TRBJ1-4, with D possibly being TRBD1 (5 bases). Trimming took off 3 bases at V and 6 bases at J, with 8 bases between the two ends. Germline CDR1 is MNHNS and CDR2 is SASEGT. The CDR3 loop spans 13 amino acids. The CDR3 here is CASSDRVDEKLFF. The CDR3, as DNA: TGTGCCAGCAGTGACAGGGTTGATGAAAAACTGTTTTTT.

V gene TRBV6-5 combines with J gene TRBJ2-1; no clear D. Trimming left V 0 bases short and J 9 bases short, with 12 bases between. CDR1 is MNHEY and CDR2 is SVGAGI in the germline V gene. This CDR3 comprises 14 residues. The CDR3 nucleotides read TGTGCCAGCAGTTACTCCATCCCCGTAAGTGAGCAGTTCTTC. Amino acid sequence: CASSYSIPVSEQFF.

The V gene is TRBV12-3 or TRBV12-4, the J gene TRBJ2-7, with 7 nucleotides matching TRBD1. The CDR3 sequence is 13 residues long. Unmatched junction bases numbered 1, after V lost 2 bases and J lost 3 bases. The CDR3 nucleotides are TGTGCCAGCAGTTTAAGACAGGGCTACGAGCAGTACTTC. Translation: CASSLRQGYEQYF.

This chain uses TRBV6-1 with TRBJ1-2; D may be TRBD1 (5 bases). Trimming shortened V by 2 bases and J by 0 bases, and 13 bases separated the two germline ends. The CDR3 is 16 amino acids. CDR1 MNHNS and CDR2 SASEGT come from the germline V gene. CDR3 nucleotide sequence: TGTGCCAGCAGTGAAATGGCAGGGTTGGCTAACTATGGCTACACCTTC. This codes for CASSEMAGLANYGYTF.

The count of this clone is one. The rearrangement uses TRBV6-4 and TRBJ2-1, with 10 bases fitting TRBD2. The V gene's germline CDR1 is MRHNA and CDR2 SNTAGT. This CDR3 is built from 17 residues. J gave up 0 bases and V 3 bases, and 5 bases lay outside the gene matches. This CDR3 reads CASSESPSGSSYNEQFF. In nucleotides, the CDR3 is TGTGCCAGCAGTGAGAGTCCTAGCGGGAGCTCCTACAATGAGCAGTTCTTC.

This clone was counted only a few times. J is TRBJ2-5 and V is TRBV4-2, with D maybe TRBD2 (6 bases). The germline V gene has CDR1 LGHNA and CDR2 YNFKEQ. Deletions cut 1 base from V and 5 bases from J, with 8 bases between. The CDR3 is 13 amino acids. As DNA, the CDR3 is TGTGCCAGCAGCCAAGGTGGGAGGGAGACCCAGTACTTC. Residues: CASSQGGRETQYF.

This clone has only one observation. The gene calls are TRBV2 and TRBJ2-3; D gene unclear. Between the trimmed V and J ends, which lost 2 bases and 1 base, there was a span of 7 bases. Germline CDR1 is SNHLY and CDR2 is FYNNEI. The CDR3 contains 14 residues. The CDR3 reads CASSESSRTDTQYF. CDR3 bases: TGTGCCAGCAGTGAAAGCAGCCGCACAGATACGCAGTATTTT. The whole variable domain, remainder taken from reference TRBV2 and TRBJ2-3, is EPEVTQTPSHQVTQMGQEVILRCVPISNHLYFYWYRQILGQKVEFLVSFYNNEISEKSEIFDDQFSVERPDGSNFTLKIRSTKLEDSAMYFCASSESSRTDTQYFGPGTRLTVL.

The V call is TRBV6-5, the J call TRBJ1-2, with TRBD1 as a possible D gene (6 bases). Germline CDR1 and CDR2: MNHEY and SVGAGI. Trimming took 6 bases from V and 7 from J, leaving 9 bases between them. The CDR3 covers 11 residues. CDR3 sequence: CASRRTVGYTF. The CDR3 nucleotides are TGTGCCAGCAGAAGGACAGTTGGCTACACCTTC.

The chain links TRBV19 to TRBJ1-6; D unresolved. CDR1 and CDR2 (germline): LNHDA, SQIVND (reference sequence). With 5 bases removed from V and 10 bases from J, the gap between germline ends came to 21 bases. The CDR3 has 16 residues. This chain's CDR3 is CASSPLGRRRGSPLHF. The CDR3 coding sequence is TGTGCCAGTAGTCCCCTCGGACGGAGGAGAGGATCACCCCTCCACTTT.

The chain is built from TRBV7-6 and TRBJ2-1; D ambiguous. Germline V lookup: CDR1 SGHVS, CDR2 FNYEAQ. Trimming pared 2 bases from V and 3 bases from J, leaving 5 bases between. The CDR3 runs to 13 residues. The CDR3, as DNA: TGTGCCAGCAGCTTAAACGACTACAATGAGCAGTTCTTC. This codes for CASSLNDYNEQFF.

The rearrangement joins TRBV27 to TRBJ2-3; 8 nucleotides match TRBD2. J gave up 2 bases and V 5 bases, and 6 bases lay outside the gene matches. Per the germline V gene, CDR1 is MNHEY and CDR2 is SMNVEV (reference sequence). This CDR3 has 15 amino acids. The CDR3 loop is CASSGLAAVTDTQYF. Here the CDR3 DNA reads TGTGCCAGCAGTGGACTAGCAGCAGTCACAGATACGCAGTATTTT.

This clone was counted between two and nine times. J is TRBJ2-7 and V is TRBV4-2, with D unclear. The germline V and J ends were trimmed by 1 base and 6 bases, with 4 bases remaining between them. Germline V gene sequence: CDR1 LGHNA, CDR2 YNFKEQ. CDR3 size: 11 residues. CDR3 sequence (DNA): TGTGCCAGCAGCCAAGGTCTCGAGCAGTACTTC. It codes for CASSQGLEQYF.

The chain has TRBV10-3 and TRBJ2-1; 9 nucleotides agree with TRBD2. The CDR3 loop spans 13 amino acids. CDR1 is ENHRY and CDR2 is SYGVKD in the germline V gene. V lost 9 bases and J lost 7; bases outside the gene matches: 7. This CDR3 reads CAIGGGALNEQFF. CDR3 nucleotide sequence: TGTGCCATAGGCGGGGGGGCTTTGAATGAGCAGTTCTTC.

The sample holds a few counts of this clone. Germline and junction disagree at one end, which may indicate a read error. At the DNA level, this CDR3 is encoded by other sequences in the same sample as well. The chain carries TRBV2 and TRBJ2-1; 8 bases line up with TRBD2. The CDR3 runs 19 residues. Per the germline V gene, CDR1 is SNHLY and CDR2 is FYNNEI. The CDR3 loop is CPSCYGGAGVGSSYNEQFF. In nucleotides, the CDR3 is TGTCCCAGCTGTTACGGGGGGGCGGGGGTGGGGAGCTCCTACAATGAGCAGTTCTTC.

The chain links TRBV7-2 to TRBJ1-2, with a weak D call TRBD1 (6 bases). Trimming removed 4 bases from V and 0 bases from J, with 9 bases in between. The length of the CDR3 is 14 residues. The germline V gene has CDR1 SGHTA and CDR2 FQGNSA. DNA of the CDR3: TGTGCCAGCAGCTCACAGGGAGCTAACTATGGCTACACCTTC. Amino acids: CASSSQGANYGYTF.

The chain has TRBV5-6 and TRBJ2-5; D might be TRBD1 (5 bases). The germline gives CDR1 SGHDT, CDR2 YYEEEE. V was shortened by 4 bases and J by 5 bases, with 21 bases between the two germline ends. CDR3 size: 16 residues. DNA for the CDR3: TGTGCCAGCAGCCAAATAAAGACAGACCCCCGGGAGACCCAGTACTTC. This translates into CASSQIKTDPRETQYF.

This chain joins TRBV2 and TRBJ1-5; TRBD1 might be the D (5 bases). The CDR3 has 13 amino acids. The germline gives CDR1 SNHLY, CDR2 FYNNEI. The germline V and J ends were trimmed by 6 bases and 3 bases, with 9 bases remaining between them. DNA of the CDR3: TGTGCCAGCAGACAGGCCCACAATCAGCCCCAGCATTTT. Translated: CASRQAHNQPQHF.

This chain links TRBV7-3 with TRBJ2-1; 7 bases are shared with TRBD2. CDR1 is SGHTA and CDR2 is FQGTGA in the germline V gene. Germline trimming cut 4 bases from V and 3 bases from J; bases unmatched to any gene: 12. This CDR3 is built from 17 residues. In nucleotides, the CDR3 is TGTGCCAGCAGCTCCCGAGCGGCTAGCGGTCTCTACAATGAGCAGTTCTTC. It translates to CASSSRAASGLYNEQFF. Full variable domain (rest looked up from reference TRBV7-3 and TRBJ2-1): GAGVSQTPSNKVTEKGKYVELRCDPISGHTALYWYRQSLGQGPEFLIYFQGTGAADDSGLPNDRFFAVRPEGSVSTLKIQRTERGDSAVYLCASSSRAASGLYNEQFFGPGTRLTVL.

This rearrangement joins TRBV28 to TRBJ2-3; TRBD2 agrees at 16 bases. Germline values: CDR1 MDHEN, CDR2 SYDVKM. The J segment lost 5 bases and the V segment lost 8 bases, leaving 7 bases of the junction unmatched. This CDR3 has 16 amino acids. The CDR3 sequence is CASVGLAGGSGDTQYF. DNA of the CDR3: TGTGCCAGCGTGGGACTAGCGGGAGGGTCAGGAGATACGCAGTATTTT.

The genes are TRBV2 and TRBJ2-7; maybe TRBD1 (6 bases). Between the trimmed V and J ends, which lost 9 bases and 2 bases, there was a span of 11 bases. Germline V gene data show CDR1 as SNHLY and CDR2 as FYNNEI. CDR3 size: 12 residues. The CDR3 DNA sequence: TGTGCCAGTTCAGGGGACGCCTACGAGCAGTACTTC. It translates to CASSGDAYEQYF.

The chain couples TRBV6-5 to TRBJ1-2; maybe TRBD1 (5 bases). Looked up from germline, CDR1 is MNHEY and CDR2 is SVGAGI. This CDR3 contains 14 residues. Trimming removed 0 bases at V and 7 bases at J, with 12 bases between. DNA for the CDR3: TGTGCCAGCAGTTACTCGACTCGGGGGACTGGCTACACCTTC. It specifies CASSYSTRGTGYTF.

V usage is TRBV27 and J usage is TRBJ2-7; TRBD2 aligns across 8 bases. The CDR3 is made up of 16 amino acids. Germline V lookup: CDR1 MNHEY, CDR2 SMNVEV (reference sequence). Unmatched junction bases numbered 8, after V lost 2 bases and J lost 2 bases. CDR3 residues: CASSLKRRGAPYEQYF. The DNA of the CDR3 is TGTGCCAGCAGTTTAAAGAGGCGGGGGGCCCCCTACGAGCAGTACTTC.

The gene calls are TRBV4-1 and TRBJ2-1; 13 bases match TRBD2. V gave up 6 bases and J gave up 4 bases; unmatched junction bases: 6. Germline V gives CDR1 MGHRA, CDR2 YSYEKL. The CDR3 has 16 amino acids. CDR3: CASRRGTSGTYNEQFF. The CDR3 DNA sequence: TGCGCCAGCAGGCGTGGGACTAGCGGGACTTACAATGAGCAGTTCTTC.

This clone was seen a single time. CDR3 region: CASRQQDHSYEQYF. DNA of the CDR3: TGTGCCAGCAGACAACAGGACCACTCCTACGAGCAGTACTTC. This sequence joins TRBV6-5 and TRBJ2-7; tentative D call: TRBD1 (5 bases). Germline V CDR1 and CDR2: MNHEY, SVGAGI. V lost 6 bases, J lost 0 bases, and 12 bases lay in between. This CDR3 has 14 amino acids.

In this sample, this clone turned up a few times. The CDR3 protein is CSASRVGAFQETQYF. The CDR3 DNA follows: TGCAGTGCTAGTCGAGTGGGGGCCTTCCAAGAGACCCAGTACTTC. The chain joins TRBV20-1 to TRBJ2-5; a weak D match, TRBD1 (6 bases). The CDR3 length is 15 residues. In germline, CDR1 is DFQATT, CDR2 SNEGSKA (reference sequence). The V end was cut by 3 bases, the J end by 1 base, with 15 bases between.

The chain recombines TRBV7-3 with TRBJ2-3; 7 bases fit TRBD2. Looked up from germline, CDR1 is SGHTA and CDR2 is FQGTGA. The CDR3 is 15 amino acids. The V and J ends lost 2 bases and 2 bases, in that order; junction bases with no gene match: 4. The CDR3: CASSLGGRLTDTQYF. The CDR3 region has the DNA TGTGCCAGCAGCTTAGGCGGGAGACTCACAGATACGCAGTATTTT.

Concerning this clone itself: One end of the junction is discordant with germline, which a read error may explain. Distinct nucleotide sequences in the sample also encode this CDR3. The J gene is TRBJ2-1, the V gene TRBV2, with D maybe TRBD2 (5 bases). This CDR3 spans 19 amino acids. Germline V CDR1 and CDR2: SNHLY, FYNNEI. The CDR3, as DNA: TGTGCCCGCAGTGATGGGTGGGCGCGGGTGGGGAGCTCCTACAATGAGCAGTTCTTC. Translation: CARSDGWARVGSSYNEQFF.

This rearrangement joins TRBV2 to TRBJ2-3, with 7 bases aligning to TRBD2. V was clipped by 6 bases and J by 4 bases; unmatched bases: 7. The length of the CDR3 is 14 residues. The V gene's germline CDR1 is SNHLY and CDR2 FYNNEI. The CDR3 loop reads CASSFGGNSDTQYF. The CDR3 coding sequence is TGTGCCAGCAGCTTCGGGGGGAACTCAGATACGCAGTATTTT.

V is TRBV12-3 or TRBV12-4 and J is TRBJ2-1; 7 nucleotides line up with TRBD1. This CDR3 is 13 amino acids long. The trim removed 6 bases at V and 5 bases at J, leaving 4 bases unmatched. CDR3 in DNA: TGTGCCAGCAGGATGGGACAGAACAATGAGCAGTTCTTC. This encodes CASRMGQNNEQFF.

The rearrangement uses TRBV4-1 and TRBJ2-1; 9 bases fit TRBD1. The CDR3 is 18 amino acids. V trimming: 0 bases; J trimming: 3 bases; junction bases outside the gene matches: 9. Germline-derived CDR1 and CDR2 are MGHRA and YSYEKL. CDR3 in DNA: TGCGCCAGCAGCCAAGATTCCGGGACAGGGTCTTACTACAATGAGCAGTTCTTC. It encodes CASSQDSGTGSYYNEQFF.